The source of this T cell receptor beta chain is a study of identical twins. CDR3 length equals 14 residues. Trimming took off 2 bases at V and 4 bases at J, with 13 bases between the two ends. The germline V gene encodes CDR1 SGHKS and CDR2 YYEKEE (reference sequence). MiXCR was run by TCRdb on the 5' RACE reads, yielding one entry per CDR3 protein. Among over 550,000 distinct CDR3 sequences, just over 7% were seen once, and the ten largest hold roughly 1.5%. This clonotype was counted at least ten times. Antigen specificity is unknown. Notes on the study in general: Out-of-frame TCR alpha sharing observed in monozygotic twins exceeded model estimates. Beta clonotypes that were abundant in cord blood contained fewer insertions, a pattern absent from memory repertoires.

Separately, the same data were catalogued under a study of yellow fever vaccine responses in identical twins.

The V call is TRBV5-5, the J call TRBJ2-7, with D tentatively TRBD1 (6 bases). The sequence was obtained from a young woman in good health. The sequenced sample was PBMCs. In DNA, the CDR3 is TGTGCCAGCAGCTTCTCAGGGGTAGGTTACGAGCAGTACTTC. Translating it yields CASSFSGVGYEQYF.